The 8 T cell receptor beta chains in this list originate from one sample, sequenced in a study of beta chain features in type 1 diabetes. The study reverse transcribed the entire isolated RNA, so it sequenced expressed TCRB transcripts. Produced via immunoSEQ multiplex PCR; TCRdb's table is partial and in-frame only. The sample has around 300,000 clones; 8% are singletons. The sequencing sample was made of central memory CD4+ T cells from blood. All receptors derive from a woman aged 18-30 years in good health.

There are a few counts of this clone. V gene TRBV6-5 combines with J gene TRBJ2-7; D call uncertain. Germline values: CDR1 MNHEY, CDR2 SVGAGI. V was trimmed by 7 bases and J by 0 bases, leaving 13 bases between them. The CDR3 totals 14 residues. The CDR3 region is CASTYGQNSYEQYF. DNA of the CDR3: TGTGCCAGCACCTACGGGCAGAACTCCTACGAGCAGTACTTC.

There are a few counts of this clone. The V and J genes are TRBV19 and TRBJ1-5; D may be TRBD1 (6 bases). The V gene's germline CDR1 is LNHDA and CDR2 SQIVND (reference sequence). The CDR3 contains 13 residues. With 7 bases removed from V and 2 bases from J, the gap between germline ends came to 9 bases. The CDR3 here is CASKGGRNQPQHF. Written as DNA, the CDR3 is TGTGCCAGTAAGGGGGGCCGCAATCAGCCCCAGCATTTT.

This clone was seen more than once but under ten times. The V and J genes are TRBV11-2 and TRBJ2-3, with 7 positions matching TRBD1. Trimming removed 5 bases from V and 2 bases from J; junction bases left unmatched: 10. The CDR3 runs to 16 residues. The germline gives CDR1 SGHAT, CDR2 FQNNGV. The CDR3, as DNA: TGTGCCAGCAGCCCCACAGGGGTGAGGTCCACAGATACGCAGTATTTT. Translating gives CASSPTGVRSTDTQYF.

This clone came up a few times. CDR3 nucleotides: TGCAGCGTTGAAACAGGCATGGGGGAAAAACTGTTTTTT. The encoded protein is CSVETGMGEKLFF. This chain connects TRBV29-1 to TRBJ1-4; D is perhaps TRBD1 (5 bases). V shed 2 bases and J shed 8 bases, with 12 bases lying between them. The length of the CDR3 is 13 residues. In germline, CDR1 is SQVTM, CDR2 ANQGSEA. Using reference TRBV29-1 and TRBJ1-4 for the parts outside the CDR3, the full variable domain is SAVISQKPSRDICQRGTSLTIQCQVDSQVTMMFWYRQQPGQSLTLIATANQGSEATYESGFVIDKFPISRPNLTFSTLTVSNMSPEDSSIYLCSVETGMGEKLFFGSGTQLSVL.

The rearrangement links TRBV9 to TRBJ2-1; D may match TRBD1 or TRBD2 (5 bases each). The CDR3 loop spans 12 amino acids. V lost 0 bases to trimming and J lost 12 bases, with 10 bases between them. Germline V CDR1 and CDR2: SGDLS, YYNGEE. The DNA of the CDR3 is TGTGCCAGCAGCGTAGAGAGGGGCAGGCAGTTCTTC. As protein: CASSVERGRQFF.

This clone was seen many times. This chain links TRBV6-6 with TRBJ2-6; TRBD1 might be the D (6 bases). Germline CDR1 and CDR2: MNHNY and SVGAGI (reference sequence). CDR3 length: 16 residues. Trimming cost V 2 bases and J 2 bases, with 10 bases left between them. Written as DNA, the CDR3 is TGTGCCAGCAGTTACGGGCAGGGGACTGGGGCCAACGTCCTGACTTTC. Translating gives CASSYGQGTGANVLTF.

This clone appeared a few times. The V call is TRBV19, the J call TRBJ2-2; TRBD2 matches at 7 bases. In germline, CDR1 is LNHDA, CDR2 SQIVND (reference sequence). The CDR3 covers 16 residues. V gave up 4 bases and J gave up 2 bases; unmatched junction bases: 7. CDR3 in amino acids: CASSREAGINTGELFF. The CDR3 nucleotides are TGTGCCAGTAGTAGGGAAGCGGGGATAAACACCGGGGAGCTGTTTTTT.

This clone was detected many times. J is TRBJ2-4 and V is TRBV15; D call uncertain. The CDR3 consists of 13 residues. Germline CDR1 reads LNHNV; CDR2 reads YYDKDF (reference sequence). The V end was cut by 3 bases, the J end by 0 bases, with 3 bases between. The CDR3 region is CATSRVAKNIQYF. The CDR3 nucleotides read TGTGCCACCAGCAGGGTAGCCAAAAACATTCAGTACTTC.